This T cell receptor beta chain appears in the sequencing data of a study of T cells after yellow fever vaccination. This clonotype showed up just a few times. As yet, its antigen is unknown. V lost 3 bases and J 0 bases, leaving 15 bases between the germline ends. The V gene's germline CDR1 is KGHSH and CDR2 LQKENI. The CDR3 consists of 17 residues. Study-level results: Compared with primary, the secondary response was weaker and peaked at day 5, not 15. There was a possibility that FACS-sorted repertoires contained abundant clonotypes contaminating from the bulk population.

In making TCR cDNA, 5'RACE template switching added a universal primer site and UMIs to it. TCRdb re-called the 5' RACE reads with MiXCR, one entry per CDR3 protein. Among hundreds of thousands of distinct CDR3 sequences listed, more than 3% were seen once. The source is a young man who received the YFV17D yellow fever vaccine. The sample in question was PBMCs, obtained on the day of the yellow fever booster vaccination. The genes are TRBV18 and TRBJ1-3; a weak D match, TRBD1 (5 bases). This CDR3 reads CASSPGTGISSGNTIYF. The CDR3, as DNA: TGTGCCAGCTCACCGGGGACGGGGATTAGCTCTGGAAACACCATATATTTT. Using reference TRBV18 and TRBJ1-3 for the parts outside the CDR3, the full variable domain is NAGVMQNPRHLVRRRGQEARLRCSPMKGHSHVYWYRQLPEEGLKFMVYLQKENIIDESGMPKERFSAEFPKEGPSILRIQQVVRGDSAAYFCASSPGTGISSGNTIYFGEGSWLTVV.